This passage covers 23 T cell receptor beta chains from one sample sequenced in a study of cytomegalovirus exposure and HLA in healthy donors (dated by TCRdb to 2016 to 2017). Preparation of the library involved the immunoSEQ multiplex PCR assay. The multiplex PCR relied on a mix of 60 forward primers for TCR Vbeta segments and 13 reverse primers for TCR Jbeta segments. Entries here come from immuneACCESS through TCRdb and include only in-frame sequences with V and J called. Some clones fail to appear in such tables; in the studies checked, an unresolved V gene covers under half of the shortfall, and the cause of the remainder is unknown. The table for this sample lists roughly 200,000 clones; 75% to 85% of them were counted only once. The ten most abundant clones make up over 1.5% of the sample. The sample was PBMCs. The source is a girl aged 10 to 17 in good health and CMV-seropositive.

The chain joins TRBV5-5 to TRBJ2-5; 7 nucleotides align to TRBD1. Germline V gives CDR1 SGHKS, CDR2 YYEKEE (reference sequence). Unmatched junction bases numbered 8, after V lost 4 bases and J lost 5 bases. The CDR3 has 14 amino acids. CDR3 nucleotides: TGTGCCAGCAGCCCTCAGGGGGAGAGGGAGACCCAGTACTTC. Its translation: CASSPQGERETQYF. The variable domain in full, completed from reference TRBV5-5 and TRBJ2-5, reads DAGVTQSPTHLIKTRGQQVTLRCSPISGHKSVSWYQQVLGQGPQFIFQYYEKEERGRGNFPDRFSARQFPNYSSELNVNALLLGDSALYLCASSPQGERETQYFGPGTRLLVL.

This CDR3 reads CASSAYSSDEQFF. CDR3 bases: TGTGCCAGCAGCGCCTACTCTAGCGATGAGCAGTTCTTC. The rearrangement uses TRBV9 and TRBJ2-1; possibly TRBD2 for D (6 bases). V lost 3 bases to trimming and J lost 8 bases, with 12 bases between them. This CDR3 region has 13 residues. CDR1 is SGDLS and CDR2 is YYNGEE in the germline V gene.

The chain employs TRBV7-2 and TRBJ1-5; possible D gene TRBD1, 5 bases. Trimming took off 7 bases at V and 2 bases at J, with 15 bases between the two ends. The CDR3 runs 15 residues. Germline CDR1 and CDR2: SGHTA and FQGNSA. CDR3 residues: CASTLQGSGNQPQHF. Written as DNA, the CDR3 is TGTGCCAGCACCCTTCAGGGCTCAGGCAATCAGCCCCAGCATTTT.

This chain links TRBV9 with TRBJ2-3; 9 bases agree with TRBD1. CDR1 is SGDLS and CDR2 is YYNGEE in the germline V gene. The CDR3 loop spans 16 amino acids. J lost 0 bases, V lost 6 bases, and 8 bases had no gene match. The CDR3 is CASTVGGTGSTDTQYF. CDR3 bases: TGTGCCAGCACCGTGGGCGGGACAGGGAGCACAGATACGCAGTATTTT. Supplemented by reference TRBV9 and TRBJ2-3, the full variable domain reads DSGVTQTPKHLITATGQRVTLRCSPRSGDLSVYWYQQSLDQGLQFLIQYYNGEERAKGNILERFSAQQFPDLHSELNLSSLELGDSALYFCASTVGGTGSTDTQYFGPGTRLTVL.

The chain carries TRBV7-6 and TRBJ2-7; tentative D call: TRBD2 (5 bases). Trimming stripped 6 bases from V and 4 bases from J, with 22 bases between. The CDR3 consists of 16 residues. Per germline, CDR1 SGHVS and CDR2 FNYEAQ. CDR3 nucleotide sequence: TGTGCCAGCAGTTTTTTGGGGAGTGACGCCACGTACGAGCAGTACTTC. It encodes CASSFLGSDATYEQYF. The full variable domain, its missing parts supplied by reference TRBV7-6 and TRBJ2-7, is GAGVSQSPRYKVTKRGQDVALRCDPISGHVSLYWYRQALGQGPEFLTYFNYEAQQDKSGLPNDRFSAERPEGSISTLTIQRTEQRDSAMYRCASSFLGSDATYEQYFGPGTRLTVT.

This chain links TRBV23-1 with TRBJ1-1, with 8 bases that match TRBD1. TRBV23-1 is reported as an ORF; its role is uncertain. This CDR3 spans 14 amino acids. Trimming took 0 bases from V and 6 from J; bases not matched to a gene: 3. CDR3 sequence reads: CASSQSGQGPEAFF. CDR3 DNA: TGCGCCAGCAGTCAATCTGGACAGGGCCCTGAAGCTTTCTTT.

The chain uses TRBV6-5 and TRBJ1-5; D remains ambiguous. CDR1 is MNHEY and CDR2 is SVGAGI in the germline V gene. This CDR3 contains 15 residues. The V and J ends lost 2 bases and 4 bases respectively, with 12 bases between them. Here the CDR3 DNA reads TGTGCCAGCAGTTACCTGTCGGGTTTGAATCAGCCCCAGCATTTT. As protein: CASSYLSGLNQPQHF.

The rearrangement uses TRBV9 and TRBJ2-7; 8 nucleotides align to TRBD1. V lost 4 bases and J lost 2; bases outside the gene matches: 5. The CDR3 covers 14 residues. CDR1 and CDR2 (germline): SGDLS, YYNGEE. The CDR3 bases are TGTGCCAGCAGCCCCAGGGGGCCGACCTACGAGCAGTACTTC. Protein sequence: CASSPRGPTYEQYF. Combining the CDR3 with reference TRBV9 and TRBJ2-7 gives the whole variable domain DSGVTQTPKHLITATGQRVTLRCSPRSGDLSVYWYQQSLDQGLQFLIQYYNGEERAKGNILERFSAQQFPDLHSELNLSSLELGDSALYFCASSPRGPTYEQYFGPGTRLTVT.

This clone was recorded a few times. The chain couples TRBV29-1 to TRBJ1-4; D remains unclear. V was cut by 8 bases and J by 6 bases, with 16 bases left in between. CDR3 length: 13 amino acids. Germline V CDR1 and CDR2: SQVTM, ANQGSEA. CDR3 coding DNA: TGCAGCTCAAAGCAGGTGGTTGATGAAAAACTGTTTTTT. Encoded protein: CSSKQVVDEKLFF. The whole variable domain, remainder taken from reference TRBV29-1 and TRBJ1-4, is SAVISQKPSRDICQRGTSLTIQCQVDSQVTMMFWYRQQPGQSLTLIATANQGSEATYESGFVIDKFPISRPNLTFSTLTVSNMSPEDSSIYLCSSKQVVDEKLFFGSGTQLSVL.

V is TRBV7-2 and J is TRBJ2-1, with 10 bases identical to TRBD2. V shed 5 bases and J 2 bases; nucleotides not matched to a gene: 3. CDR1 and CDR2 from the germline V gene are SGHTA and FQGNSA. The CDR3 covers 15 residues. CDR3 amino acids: CASSRTSGPYNEQFF. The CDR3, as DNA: TGTGCCAGCAGCCGGACTAGCGGCCCCTACAATGAGCAGTTCTTC. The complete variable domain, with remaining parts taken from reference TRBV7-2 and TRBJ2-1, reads GAGVSQSPSNKVTEKGKDVELRCDPISGHTALYWYRQSLGQGLEFLIYFQGNSAPDKSGLPSDRFSAERTGGSVSTLTIQRTQQEDSAVYLCASSRTSGPYNEQFFGPGTRLTVL.

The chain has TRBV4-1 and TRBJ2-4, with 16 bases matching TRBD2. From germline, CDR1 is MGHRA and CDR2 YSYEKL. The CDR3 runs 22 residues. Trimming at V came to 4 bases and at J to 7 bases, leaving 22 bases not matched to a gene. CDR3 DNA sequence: TGCGCCAGCAGCCTGGGACTAGCGGGGGGGCCGGGCACCACCGTGGGAGGGAACATTCAGTACTTC. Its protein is CASSLGLAGGPGTTVGGNIQYF.

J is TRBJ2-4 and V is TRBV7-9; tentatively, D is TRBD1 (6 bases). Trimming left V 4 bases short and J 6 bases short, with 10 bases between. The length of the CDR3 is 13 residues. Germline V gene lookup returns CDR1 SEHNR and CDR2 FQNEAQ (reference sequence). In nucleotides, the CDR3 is TGTGCCAGCAGCTCGATGGACAGAAACATTCAGTACTTC. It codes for CASSSMDRNIQYF. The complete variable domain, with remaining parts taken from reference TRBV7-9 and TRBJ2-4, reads DTGVSQNPRHKITKRGQNVTFRCDPISEHNRLYWYRQTLGQGPEFLTYFQNEAQLEKSRLLSDRFSAERPKGSFSTLEIQRTEQGDSAMYLCASSSMDRNIQYFGAGTRLSVL.

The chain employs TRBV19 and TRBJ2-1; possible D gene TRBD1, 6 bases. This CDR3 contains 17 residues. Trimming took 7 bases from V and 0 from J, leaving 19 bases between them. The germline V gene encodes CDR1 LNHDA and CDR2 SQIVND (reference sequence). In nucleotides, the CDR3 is TGTGCCAGTACGTTCATGACAGGAATGGGCTCCTACAATGAGCAGTTCTTC. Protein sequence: CASTFMTGMGSYNEQFF.

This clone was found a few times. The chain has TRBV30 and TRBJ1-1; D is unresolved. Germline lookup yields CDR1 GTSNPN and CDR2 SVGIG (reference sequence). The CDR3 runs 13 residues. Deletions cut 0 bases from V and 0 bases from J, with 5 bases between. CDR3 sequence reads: CAWSVNMNTEAFF. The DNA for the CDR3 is TGTGCCTGGAGTGTCAACATGAACACTGAAGCTTTCTTT.

CDR3 protein: CATSDRDNYNSPLHF. The CDR3 region has the DNA TGTGCCACCAGCGACCGGGACAACTATAATTCACCCCTCCACTTT. The chain employs TRBV15 and TRBJ1-6; maybe TRBD1 (6 bases). The CDR3 is 15 amino acids. Germline-derived CDR1 and CDR2 are LNHNV and YYDKDF (reference sequence). V gave up 5 bases and J gave up 3 bases, with 11 bases separating them.

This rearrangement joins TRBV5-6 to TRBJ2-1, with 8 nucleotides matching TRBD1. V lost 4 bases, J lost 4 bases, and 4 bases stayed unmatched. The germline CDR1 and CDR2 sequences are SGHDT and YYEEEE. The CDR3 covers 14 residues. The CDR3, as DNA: TGTGCCAGCAGCCAGGGACAGGAGTACAATGAGCAGTTCTTC. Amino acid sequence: CASSQGQEYNEQFF.

In DNA form, the CDR3 reads TGTGCCAGCAGCCAAGAGGGGCACGGAAACACCATATATTTT. Translated, it gives CASSQEGHGNTIYF. This rearrangement joins TRBV4-2 to TRBJ1-3; possibly TRBD1 for D (5 bases). Germline V gene lookup returns CDR1 LGHNA and CDR2 YNFKEQ. Trimming removed 0 bases from V and 4 bases from J, with 7 bases in between. The CDR3 length is 14 residues.

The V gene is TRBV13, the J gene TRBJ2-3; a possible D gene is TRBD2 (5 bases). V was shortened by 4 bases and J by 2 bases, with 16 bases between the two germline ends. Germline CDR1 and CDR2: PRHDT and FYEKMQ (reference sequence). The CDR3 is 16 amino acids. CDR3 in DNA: TGTGCCAGCAGCTCACGACTACTCAGTTACACAGATACGCAGTATTTT. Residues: CASSSRLLSYTDTQYF. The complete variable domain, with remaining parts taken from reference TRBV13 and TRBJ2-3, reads AAGVIQSPRHLIKEKRETATLKCYPIPRHDTVYWYQQGPGQDPQFLISFYEKMQSDKGSIPDRFSAQQFSDYHSELNMSSLELGDSALYFCASSSRLLSYTDTQYFGPGTRLTVL.

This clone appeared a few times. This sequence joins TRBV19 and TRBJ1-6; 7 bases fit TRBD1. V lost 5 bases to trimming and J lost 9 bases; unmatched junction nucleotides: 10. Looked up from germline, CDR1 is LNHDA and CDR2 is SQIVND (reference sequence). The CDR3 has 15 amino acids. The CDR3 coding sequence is TGTGCCAGTAGTTGGAGACAGGGCGGTGGTTCACCCCTCCACTTT. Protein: CASSWRQGGGSPLHF.

The CDR3 reads CASSSGQGARDSPLHF. The DNA for the CDR3 is TGCGCCAGCAGCTCGGGACAGGGGGCTAGGGATTCACCCCTCCACTTT. The chain uses TRBV5-1 and TRBJ1-6; 12 bases are shared with TRBD1. Trimming at V came to 3 bases and at J to 8 bases, leaving 6 bases not matched to a gene. Looked up from germline, CDR1 is SGHRS and CDR2 is YFSETQ. The CDR3 loop spans 16 amino acids.

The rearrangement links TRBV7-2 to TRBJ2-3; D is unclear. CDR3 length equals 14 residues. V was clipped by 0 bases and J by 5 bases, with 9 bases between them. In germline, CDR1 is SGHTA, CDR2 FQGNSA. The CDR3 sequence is CASSLAPGLDTQYF. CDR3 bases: TGTGCCAGCAGCTTAGCGCCCGGTTTAGATACGCAGTATTTT.

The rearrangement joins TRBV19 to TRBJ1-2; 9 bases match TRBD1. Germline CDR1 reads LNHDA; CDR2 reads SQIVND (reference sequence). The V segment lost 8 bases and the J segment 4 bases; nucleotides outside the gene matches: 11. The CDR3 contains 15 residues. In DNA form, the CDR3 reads TGTGCCAGTTCGCAGATTCGGACAGGGGTCTATGGCTACACCTTC. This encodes CASSQIRTGVYGYTF.

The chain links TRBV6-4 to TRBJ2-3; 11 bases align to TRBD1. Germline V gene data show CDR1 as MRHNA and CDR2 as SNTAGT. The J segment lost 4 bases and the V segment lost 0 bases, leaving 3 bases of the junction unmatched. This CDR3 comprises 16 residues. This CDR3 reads CASSDSSGQGADTQYF. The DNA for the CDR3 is TGTGCCAGCAGTGACTCCTCGGGACAGGGGGCAGATACGCAGTATTTT.